This TCR beta chain derives from a study of blood T cell repertoires in COVID-19. Turning to the study itself: Nucleic acid was either cDNA or gDNA, and it came from T cells, B-cell-depleted T cells, or PBMCs.

This CDR3 is built from 16 residues. Trimming at V came to 5 bases and at J to 8 bases, leaving 11 bases not matched to a gene. Germline V gene data show CDR1 as MDHEN and CDR2 as SYDVKM. Original processing notes: Cell counts per sample came from amplifying reference gene primers. Measured with immunoSEQ multiplex PCR; TCRdb has only the in-frame clones, and not every one. V, J and clone size are taken as reported in that table, and D and trimming were inferred from the DNA itself. The data show about 190,000 clones, about 85% seen once. The TCR comes from a woman of 80 years or more with acute or convalescent COVID-19. The sequencing input was peripheral blood. V and J are TRBV28 and TRBJ2-1, with 11 nucleotides matching TRBD2. The CDR3 DNA is TGTGCCAGCAGTCCCCGGGGTAGCGGGAGGGGGTATGAGCAGTTCTTC. It encodes CASSPRGSGRGYEQFF.